The TCR beta chain under discussion was sequenced for a study of blood T cells in healthy people across ages (dated by TCRdb to about 2015). For the wider study: In model experiments, roughly one uniquely barcoded TCR beta cDNA molecule per two T cells was captured by template switching. Donors of different ages were randomly distributed across sequencing lanes to avoid experimental bias. The study measured age-related changes in TCR beta repertoire diversity using deep sequencing normalized with unique cDNA molecular identifiers. Using the same blood draw, the study looked at two additional independent replicas of 1 million unique cDNA reads for two donors, one aged 18 to 30 and the other aged 80 or older. Donors were grouped into four age groups: young (average roughly 17 years), middle-aged (roughly 37), aged (over 55) and long-lived (approximately 81).

Libraries were made using 5' RACE. Instrument used: Illumina HiSeq 2500. A second PCR of about 7 to 12 cycles was performed with a sample-barcoded 5' primer and a J-beta primer mix. A template-switch 5' adaptor carrying 12 random nucleotides introduced a unique molecular identifier onto each TCR beta cDNA molecule. Each sample yielded at least 3 million CDR3-containing paired-end reads. First-strand cDNA was synthesized from all RNA with the Mint cDNA synthesis kit, primed by a TRBC-specific oligonucleotide. Following uracil-DNA glycosylase treatment, all cDNA underwent a first 18-cycle PCR with the universal primers M1SS and BC2_uni_R. As for how the authors treated the data: Normalization of each sample was performed by random selection of 1 million high-quality reads, each carrying a distinct molecular identifier. Instead of being binned into consensus sequences, reads that shared molecular identifiers were thrown out. MiTCR, set to a Q25 quality threshold and the strictest error-elimination algorithm, was used for CDR3 identification, clonotype clustering and error correction. A nonparametric unseen species model using Euler transformation provided a lower-bound estimate of total TCR beta diversity. TCRdb took the public reads, trimmed them with fastp at Q25, ran MiXCR for clone calling and kept in-frame beta chains. Rows with a matching CDR3 protein are joined into one entry that keeps the most common DNA and genes. What appears here as the V and J calls and clone size reflects TCRdb's work, not the paper's. Counted in this sample were approximately 1,100,000 distinct CDR3 sequences; over 35% of them appeared once. Under 20% of the sample belongs to the ten largest clones.

As regards this clonotype: Its antigen remains undetermined. Base qualities are missing; no much larger clone stands one base away.

The donors were roughly 40 Caucasian individuals from Russia, aged roughly 6 to 90 years, who were systemically healthy. Roughly 11 milliliters of peripheral blood were drawn from each donor into EDTA-treated Vacutainer tubes. Ficoll-Paque density-gradient centrifugation was used to isolate PBMCs, with at least 7 million per sample. Trizol reagent was used to extract total RNA from PBMCs, with at least 6 micrograms per sample. For every donor, flow cytometry on a PBMC aliquot measured the percentage of naive CD45RAhigh/CD27high T cells. CDR1 and CDR2 are read off the germline V gene as MGHRA and YSYEKL. The CDR3 runs 14 residues from the cysteine to the phenylalanine. The read is trimmed to its CDR3 DNA, 42 bases read in frame from base 1. At the junction V is shortened by 6 bases and J by 9 bases, with 18 bases in between. What the study reported, not specific to this receptor: Estimates of total diversity from one million sequenced T cells were regarded as lower bounds and underestimates. Compared with the aged group, the long-lived group had more naive CD4+ T cells, fewer expanded clones and increased TCR diversity, a pattern suggesting age selection. Since profiling was done on bulk unsorted PBMCs, naive and antigen-experienced compartments could not be conclusively compared. Observed TCR beta diversity per million T cells fell roughly linearly with age, and a significant reduction was already apparent by age around 40. Observed TCR beta diversity correlated strongly with the percentage of naive T cells measured by flow cytometry. Because the CMV infection status of the donors was unknown, age-related changes in expanded clonotypes may potentially have been confounded.

This receptor was identified in a woman aged 55-70 years in good health. Recombination joined TRBV4-1 with TRBJ2-1; there is no confident call for the D gene. Sequencing was done on a sample of blood. The bases are TGCGCCAGCAGTAGCCCGGTGTCTTTTAGTGAGCAGTTCTTC. Protein translation: CASSSPVSFSEQFF.